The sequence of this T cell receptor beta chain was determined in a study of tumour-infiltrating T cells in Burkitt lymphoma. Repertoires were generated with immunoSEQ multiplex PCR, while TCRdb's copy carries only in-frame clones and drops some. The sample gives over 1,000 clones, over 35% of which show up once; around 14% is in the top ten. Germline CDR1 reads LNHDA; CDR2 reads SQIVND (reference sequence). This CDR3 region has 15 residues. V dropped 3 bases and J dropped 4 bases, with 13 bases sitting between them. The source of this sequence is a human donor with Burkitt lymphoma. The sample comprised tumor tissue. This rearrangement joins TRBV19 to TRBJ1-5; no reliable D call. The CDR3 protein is CASSMGVLGNQPQHF. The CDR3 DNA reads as TGTGCCAGTAGTATGGGCGTGCTAGGTAATCAGCCCCAGCATTTT.